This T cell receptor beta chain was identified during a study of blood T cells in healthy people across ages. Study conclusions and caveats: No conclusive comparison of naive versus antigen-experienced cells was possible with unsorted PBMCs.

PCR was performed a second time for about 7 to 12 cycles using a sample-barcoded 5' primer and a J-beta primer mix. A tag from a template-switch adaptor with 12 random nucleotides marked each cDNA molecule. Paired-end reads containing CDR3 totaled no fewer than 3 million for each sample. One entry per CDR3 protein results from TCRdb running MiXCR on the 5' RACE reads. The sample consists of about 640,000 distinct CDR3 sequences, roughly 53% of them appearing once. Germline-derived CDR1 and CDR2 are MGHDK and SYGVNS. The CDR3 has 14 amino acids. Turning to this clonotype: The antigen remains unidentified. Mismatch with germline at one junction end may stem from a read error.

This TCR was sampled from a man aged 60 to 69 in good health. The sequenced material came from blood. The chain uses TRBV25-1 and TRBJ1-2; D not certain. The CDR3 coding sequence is TGTGCCAGTAGTGAATCGAATAATCTCTATGGCTACACCTTC. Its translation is CASSESNNLYGYTF.